This T cell receptor (beta chain) is from a study of human T cells and chemical hapten exposure. Study context: Alopecia areata, totalis or universalis was found in mostly female patients. TCR yields differed between samples (mainly from small differences in pooled library volume). Findings and limits, study-wide: A positive correlation with patch test score was found for PT1 expanded TCR counts. TCRs at a frequency above 1 in 1000 stayed unchanged with DPC sensitization.

V was shortened by 5 bases and J by 4 bases, with 18 bases between the two germline ends. Germline V gene data show CDR1 as SGHTA and CDR2 as FQGNSA. The CDR3 length is 16 residues. Described time point: patch test 1, 2 weeks after DPC sensitization. The treatment here: therapeutic diphenylcyclopropenone sensitization with weekly scalp DPC. In the case of this clonotype: Its antigen is not identified.

One entry per CDR3 protein, called by TCRdb with MiXCR from the RACE reads. There are fewer than 400,000 distinct CDR3 sequences in the sample; around 7% occur only once, and around 8.4% lies in the top ten. The sequencing here drew on whole blood, taken in connection with sensitization to the hapten diphenylcyclopropenone (DPC). The J gene is TRBJ2-1, the V gene TRBV7-2; D unclear. The sequence was collected from a woman aged 18-29 years with alopecia areata. Some clones in this sample may be carry-over from other donors' samples. CDR3 sequence reads: CASSTRPRTGYNEQFF. CDR3 DNA: TGTGCCAGCAGCACCCGACCTAGGACGGGTTACAATGAGCAGTTCTTC.